Reported below is one T cell receptor (beta chain). Its cognate antigen is unknown. Data came from immunoSEQ multiplex PCR; TCRdb stores just in-frame clones and leaves some out. The data contain about 100,000 clones, roughly nine tenths of them singletons. The patients all showed relapse after autologous stem cell transplantation, while their brentuximab vedotin exposure varied. Patients' outcomes at their best amounted to complete response, partial response or progressive disease. This sample was included in a study of PD-1 blockade in classical Hodgkin lymphoma. Study-wide points: Patients with a complete response exhibited baseline diversity comparable to newly diagnosed patients. Patients excluded were those beginning nivolumab under 1 year after ASCT. It was CD4+ TCR diversity, not CD8+, that rose significantly by C4D1.

V gave up 1 base and J gave up 3 bases, with 7 bases separating them. There are 13 residues in the CDR3. Germline V lookup: CDR1 WNHNN, CDR2 SYGVQD (reference sequence). This TCR derives from a human donor with classical Hodgkin lymphoma. The chain recombines TRBV10-1 with TRBJ2-7; no clear D gene. This material consisted of peripheral blood mononuclear cells (PBMCs), taken before the second cycle of nivolumab. The CDR3 nucleotides are TGCGCCAGCAGTGAGTACCCGAACTACGAGCAGTACTTC. As protein: CASSEYPNYEQYF.